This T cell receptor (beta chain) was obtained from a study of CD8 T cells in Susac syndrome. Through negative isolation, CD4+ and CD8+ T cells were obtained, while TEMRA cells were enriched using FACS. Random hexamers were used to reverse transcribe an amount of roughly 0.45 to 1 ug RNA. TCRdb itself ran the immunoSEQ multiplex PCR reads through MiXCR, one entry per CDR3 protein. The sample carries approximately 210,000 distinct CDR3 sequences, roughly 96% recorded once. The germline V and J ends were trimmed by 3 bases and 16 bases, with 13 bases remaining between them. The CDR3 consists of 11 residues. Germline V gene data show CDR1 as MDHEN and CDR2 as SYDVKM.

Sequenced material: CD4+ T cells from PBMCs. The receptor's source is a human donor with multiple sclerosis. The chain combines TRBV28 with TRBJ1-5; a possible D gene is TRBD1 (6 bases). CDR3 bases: TGTGCCAGCAGTTTCCAGGGGATGGAACATTTT. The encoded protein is CASSFQGMEHF.